The 10 T cell receptor beta chains below come from one sample, sequenced in a study of blood T cell repertoires in COVID-19. The data were produced by immunoSEQ multiplex PCR, yet TCRdb's version contains in-frame clones alone and is incomplete. Among 50,000 to 60,000 clones listed, roughly nine tenths were seen once. The sequencing sample was made of peripheral blood. Source of these receptors: an elderly woman with acute or convalescent COVID-19.

This chain links TRBV19 with TRBJ1-2; TRBD1 aligns across 10 bases. CDR3 size: 14 residues. The germline V gene encodes CDR1 LNHDA and CDR2 SQIVND (reference sequence). V dropped 1 base and J dropped 4; count of bases not matched to a gene: 0. The CDR3 coding sequence is TGTGCCAGTAGTATAGGGACAGGGGGCTATGGCTACACCTTC. It specifies CASSIGTGGYGYTF. Combining the CDR3 with reference TRBV19 and TRBJ1-2 gives the whole variable domain DGGITQSPKYLFRKEGQNVTLSCEQNLNHDAMYWYRQDPGQGLRLIYYSQIVNDFQKGDIAEGYSVSREKKESFPLTVTSAQKNPTAFYLCASSIGTGGYGYTFGSGTRLTVV.

The CDR3 nucleotides are TGCGCCAGCAGCTTAACGGGCGTGCAGGGGAATGAGCAGTTCTTC. Translation: CASSLTGVQGNEQFF. J is TRBJ2-1 and V is TRBV5-1, with D possibly TRBD1 on 6 matching bases. The CDR3 length is 15 residues. Looked up from germline, CDR1 is SGHRS and CDR2 is YFSETQ. The germline V and J ends were trimmed by 2 bases and 7 bases, with 16 bases remaining between them.

The chain has TRBV2 and TRBJ2-2; the D gene is possibly TRBD1 (6 bases). The CDR3 covers 15 residues. Per the germline V gene, CDR1 is SNHLY and CDR2 is FYNNEI. Trimming stripped 6 bases from V and 2 bases from J, with 13 bases between. CDR3 amino acids: CASRIQGINTGELFF. CDR3 coding DNA: TGTGCCAGCAGGATACAGGGTATCAACACCGGGGAGCTGTTTTTT.

V and J are TRBV4-2 and TRBJ2-6; TRBD1 aligns across 7 bases. The CDR3 spans 18 residues. Germline loops: CDR1 LGHNA, CDR2 YNFKEQ. Trimming took 4 bases from V and 3 from J; bases not matched to a gene: 12. The CDR3 reads CASSPDRVGLDGANVLTF. The CDR3 DNA follows: TGTGCCAGCAGCCCCGACAGGGTGGGGTTGGATGGGGCCAACGTCCTGACTTTC.

The V and J genes are TRBV6-1 and TRBJ2-2; 8 bases are shared with TRBD1. This CDR3 spans 16 amino acids. Trimming cost V 4 bases and J 7 bases; bases outside gene matches: 11. CDR1 is MNHNS and CDR2 is SASEGT in the germline V gene. As DNA, the CDR3 is TGTGCCAGCAGTGCGGACAGGGTTTCGAATATCGGGGAGCTGTTTTTT. This encodes CASSADRVSNIGELFF.

The gene calls are TRBV9 and TRBJ2-1, with a weak D call TRBD1 (7 bases). Trimming pared 1 base from V and 12 bases from J, leaving 14 bases between. This CDR3 has 13 amino acids. Germline V lookup: CDR1 SGDLS, CDR2 YYNGEE. For the CDR3, the DNA is TGTGCCAGCAGCGTAAGACAGGGAGGCGCGCAGTTCTTC. Translated: CASSVRQGGAQFF.

This clone was detected a few times. The chain links TRBV6-5 to TRBJ1-1; the D is unclear. V was trimmed by 6 bases and J by 5 bases, leaving 16 bases between them. The CDR3 runs 14 residues. Germline V gene data show CDR1 as MNHEY and CDR2 as SVGAGI. The CDR3 spells CASSSPSDRTEAFF. DNA for the CDR3: TGTGCCAGCAGCTCCCCTTCCGATCGGACTGAAGCTTTCTTT.

This chain links TRBV30 with TRBJ1-5; tentatively, D is TRBD1 (5 bases). V was pared by 2 bases and J by 6 bases, with 20 bases between. Germline CDR1 GTSNPN, CDR2 SVGIG (reference sequence). CDR3 length equals 16 residues. CDR3 region: CAWSRQYYGGGQPQHF. In DNA form, the CDR3 reads TGTGCCTGGAGTCGACAGTATTACGGGGGAGGTCAGCCCCAGCATTTT.

This rearrangement joins TRBV21-1 to TRBJ1-2; the D segment call TRBD1 is taken from the table without a DNA check. TRBV21-1 constitutes a pseudogene. The CDR3 spans 15 residues. The CDR3 region has the DNA TGTGCCAGCAGCAAAGTTCAGGCGATGATCTATGGCTACACCTTC. This codes for CASSKVQAMIYGYTF.

The chain combines TRBV6-2 or TRBV6-3 with TRBJ2-7; D is unclear. Germline loops: CDR1 MNHEY, CDR2 SVGEGT. V was cut by 5 bases and J by 0 bases, with 2 bases left in between. The CDR3 totals 11 residues. The CDR3 DNA follows: TGTGCCAGCAGTCGCTCCTACGAGCAGTACTTC. Residues: CASSRSYEQYF.